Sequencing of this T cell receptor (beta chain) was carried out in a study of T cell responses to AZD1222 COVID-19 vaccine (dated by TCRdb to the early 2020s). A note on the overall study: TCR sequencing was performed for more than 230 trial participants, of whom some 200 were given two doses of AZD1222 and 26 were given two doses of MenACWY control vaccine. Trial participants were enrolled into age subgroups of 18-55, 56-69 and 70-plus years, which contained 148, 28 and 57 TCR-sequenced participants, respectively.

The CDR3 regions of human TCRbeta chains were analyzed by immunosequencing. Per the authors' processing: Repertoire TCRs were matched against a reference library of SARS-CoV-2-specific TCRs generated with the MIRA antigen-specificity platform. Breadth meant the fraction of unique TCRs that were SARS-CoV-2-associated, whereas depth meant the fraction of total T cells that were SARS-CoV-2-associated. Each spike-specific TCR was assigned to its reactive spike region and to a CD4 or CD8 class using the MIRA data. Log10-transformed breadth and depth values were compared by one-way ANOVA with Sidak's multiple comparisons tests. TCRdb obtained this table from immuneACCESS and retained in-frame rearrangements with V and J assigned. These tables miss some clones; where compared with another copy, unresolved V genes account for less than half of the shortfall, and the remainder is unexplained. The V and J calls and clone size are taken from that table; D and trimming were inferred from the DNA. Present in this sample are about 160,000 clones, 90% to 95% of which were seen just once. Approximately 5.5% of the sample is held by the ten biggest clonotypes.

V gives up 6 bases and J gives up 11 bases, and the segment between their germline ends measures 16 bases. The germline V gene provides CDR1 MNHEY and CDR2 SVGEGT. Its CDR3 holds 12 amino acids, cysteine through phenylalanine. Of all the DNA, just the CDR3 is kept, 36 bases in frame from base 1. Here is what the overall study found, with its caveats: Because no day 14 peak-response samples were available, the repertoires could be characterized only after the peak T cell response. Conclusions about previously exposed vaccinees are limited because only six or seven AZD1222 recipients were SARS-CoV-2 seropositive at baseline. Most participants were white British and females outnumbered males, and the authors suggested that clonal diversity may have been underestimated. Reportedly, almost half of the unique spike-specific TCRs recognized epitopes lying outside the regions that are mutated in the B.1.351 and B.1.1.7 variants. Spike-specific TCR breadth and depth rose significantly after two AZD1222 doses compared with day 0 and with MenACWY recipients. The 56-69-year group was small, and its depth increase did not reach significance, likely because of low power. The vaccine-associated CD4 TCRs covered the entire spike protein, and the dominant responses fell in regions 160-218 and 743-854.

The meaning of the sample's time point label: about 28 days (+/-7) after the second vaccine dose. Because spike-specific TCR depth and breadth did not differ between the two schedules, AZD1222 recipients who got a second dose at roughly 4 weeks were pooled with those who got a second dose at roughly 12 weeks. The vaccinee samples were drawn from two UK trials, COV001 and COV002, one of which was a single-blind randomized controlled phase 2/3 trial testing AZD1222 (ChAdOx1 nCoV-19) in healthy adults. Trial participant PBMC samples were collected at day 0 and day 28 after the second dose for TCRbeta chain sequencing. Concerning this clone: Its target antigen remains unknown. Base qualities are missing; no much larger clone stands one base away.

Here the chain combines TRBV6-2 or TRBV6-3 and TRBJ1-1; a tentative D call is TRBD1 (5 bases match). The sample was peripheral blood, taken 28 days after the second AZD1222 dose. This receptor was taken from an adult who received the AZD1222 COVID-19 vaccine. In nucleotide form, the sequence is TGTGCCAGCAGCCATCCGGGACTTGGGGCTTTCTTT. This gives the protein CASSHPGLGAFF.